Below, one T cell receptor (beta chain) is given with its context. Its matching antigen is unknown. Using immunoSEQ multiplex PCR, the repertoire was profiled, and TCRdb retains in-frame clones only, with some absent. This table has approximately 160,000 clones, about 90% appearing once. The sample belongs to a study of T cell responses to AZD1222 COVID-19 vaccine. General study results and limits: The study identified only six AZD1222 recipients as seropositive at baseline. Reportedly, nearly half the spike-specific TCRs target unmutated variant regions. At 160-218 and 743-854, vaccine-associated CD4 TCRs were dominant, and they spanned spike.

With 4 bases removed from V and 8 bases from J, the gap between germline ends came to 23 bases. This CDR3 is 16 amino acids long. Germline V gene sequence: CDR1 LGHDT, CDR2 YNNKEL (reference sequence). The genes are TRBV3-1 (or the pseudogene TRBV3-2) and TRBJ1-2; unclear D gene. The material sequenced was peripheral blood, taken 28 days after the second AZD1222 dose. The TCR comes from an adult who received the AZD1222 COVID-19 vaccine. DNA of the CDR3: TGTGCCAGCAGCCGAAGAAAGGCCGGGAACTATATGGGCTACACCTTC. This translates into CASSRRKAGNYMGYTF.